This T cell receptor (beta chain) was documented in a study of T cells in Graves' hyperthyroidism and ophthalmopathy. Study-wide results and limits: Most thyroid-expanded clonotypes above 0.001 were also found in blood.

Template material for amplifying TCR beta CDR3 regions consisted of RNA transcripts. A first-round RT-PCR of the TCR CDR3 used the HTBI primer set. TCRdb independently ran MiXCR on the multiplex PCR reads; one entry per CDR3 protein. The table records hundreds of thousands of distinct CDR3 sequences, roughly 20% of them present only once. Patients with uncontrolled infections, other autoimmune diseases, pregnancy or lactation were excluded. PBMCs stemmed from around 10 ml fresh peripheral blood. This clonotype was recorded many times. What it binds is unknown. Trimming left V 3 bases short and J 5 bases short, with 11 bases between. The germline CDR1 and CDR2 sequences are SEHNR and FQNEAQ (reference sequence). The CDR3 loop spans 14 amino acids.

The rearrangement links TRBV7-9 to TRBJ2-1; the D gene is possibly TRBD1 (6 bases). The TCR comes from a woman in her 50s with Graves' hyperthyroidism that later progressed to Graves' ophthalmopathy. Specimen: blood. DNA for the CDR3: TGTGCCAGCAGCTTCAGGACAGACAACAATGAGCAGTTCTTC. This codes for CASSFRTDNNEQFF.